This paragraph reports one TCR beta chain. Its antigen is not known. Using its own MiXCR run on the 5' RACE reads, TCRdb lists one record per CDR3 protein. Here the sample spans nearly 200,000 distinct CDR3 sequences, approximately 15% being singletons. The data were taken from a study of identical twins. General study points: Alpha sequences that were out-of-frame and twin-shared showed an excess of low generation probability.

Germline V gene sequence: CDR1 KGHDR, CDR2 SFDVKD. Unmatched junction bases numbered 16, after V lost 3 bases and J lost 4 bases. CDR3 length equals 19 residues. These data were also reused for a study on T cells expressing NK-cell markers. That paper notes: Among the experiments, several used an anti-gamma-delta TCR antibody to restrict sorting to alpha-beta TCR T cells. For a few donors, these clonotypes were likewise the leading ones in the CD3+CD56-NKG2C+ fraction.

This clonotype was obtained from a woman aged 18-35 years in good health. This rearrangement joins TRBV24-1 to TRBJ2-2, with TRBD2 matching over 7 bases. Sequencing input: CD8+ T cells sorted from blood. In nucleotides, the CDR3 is TGTGCCACCAGTGATCCAAACGACCCCTCGGGAGGACCCACCGGGGAGCTGTTTTTT. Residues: CATSDPNDPSGGPTGELFF.